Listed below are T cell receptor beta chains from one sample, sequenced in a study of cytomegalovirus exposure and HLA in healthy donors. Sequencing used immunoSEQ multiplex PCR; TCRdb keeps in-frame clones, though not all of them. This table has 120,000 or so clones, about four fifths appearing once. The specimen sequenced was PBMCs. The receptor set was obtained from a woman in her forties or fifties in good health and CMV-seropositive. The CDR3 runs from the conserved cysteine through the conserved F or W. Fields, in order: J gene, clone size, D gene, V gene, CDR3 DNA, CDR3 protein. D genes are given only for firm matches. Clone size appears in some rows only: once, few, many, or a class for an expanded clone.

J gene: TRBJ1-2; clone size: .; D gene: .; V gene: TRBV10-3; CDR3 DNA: TGTGCCATCAGTGAGCCGACCAGCCGGACAGATCCTTATGGCTACACCTTC; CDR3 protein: CAISEPTSRTDPYGYTF
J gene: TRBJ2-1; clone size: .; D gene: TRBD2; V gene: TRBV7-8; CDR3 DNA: TGTGCCAGCAGCTTAACGAGGGGGAGGACTAGCGGGAGGGCCTGGGAGCAGTTCTTC; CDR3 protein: CASSLTRGRTSGRAWEQFF
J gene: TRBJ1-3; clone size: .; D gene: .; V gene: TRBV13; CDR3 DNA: TGTGCCAGCAGTCTCCGAACCGGGACTGGAAACACCATATATTTT; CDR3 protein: CASSLRTGTGNTIYF
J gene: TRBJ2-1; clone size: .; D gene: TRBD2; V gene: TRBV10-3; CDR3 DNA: TGTGCCATCAGTCCTTGGACTAGCGGGCGGGAAACCTCCTACAATGAGCAGTTCTTC; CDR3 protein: CAISPWTSGRETSYNEQFF
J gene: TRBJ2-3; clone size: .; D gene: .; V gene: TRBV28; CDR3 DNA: TGTGCCAGCAGTCGAGACAGAAGGGCAGATACGCAGTATTTT; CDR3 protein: CASSRDRRADTQYF
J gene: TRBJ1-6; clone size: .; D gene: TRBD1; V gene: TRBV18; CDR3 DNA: TGTGCCAGCTCACCAAGTACAGGGGAGGATTCACCCCTCCACTTT; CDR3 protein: CASSPSTGEDSPLHF
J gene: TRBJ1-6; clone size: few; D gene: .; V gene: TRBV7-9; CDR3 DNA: TGTGCCAGCAGTAAGGACACCTATAATTCACCCCTCCACTTT; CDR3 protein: CASSKDTYNSPLHF
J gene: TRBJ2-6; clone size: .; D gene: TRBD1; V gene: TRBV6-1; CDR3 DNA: TGTGCCAGCAAACAGGGGACCTCTGGGGCCAACGTCCTGACTTTC; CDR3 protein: CASKQGTSGANVLTF
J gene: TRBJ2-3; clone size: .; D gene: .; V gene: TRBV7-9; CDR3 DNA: TGTGCCAGCAGCTTATACACTAGAGTGGCAGATACGCAGTATTTT; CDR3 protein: CASSLYTRVADTQYF
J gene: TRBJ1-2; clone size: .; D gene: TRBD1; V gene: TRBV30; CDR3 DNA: TGTGCCTGGACCGGACAGGATAACTATGGCTACACCTTC; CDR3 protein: CAWTGQDNYGYTF
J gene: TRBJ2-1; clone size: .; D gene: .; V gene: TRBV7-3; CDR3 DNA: TGTGCCAGCAGCTTGGGGCGGTACAATGAGCAGTTCTTC; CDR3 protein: CASSLGRYNEQFF
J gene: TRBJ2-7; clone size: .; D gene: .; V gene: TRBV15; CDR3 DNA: TGTGCCACCAGCAGAGAAACCGGGACTTACTACGAGCAGTACTTC; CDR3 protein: CATSRETGTYYEQYF
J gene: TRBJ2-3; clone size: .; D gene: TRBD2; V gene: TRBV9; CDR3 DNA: TGTGCCAGCAGCGCTACTAGCGGGGGCACAGATACGCAGTATTTT; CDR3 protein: CASSATSGGTDTQYF
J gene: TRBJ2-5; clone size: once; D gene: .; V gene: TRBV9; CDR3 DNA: TGTGCCAGCAGCGCGCCGGGCCTAGGGAGGACCCAGTACTTC; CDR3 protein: CASSAPGLGRTQYF
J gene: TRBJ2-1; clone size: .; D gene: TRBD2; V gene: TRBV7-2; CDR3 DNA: TGTGCCAGCAGCCGACGGGGGGTAGGCAGGAATGAGCAGTTCTTC; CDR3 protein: CASSRRGVGRNEQFF
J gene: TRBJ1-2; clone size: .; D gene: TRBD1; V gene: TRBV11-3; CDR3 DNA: TGTGCCAGCAGCTTAGACTACTCCGGGACAGGGAACTATGGCTACACCTTC; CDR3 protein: CASSLDYSGTGNYGYTF
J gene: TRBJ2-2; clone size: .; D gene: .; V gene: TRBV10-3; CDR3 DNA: TGTGCCATCAGTCGGGAGCAGGCGAACACCGGGGAGCTGTTTTTT; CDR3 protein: CAISREQANTGELFF
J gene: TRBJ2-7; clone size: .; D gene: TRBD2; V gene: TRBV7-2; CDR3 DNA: TGTGCCAGCAGCTTAGTAGCGGGGACCTCCTACGAGCAGTACTTC; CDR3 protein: CASSLVAGTSYEQYF
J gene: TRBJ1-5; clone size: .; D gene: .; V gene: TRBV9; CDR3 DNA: TGTGCCAGCAGCGTAGCCGTAAAGAACAGGGCTGAGAGCAATCAGCCCCAGCATTTT; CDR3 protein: CASSVAVKNRAESNQPQHF
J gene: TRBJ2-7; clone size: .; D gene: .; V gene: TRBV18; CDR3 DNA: TGTGCCAGCTCACCAGTTCACAGCTCCTACGAGCAGTACTTC; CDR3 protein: CASSPVHSSYEQYF
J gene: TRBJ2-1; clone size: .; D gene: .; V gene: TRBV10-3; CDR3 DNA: TGTGCCATCAGTGAGGAGTGGGAGGTTTACAATGAGCAGTTCTTC; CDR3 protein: CAISEEWEVYNEQFF
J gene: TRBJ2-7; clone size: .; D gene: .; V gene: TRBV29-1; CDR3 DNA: TGCAGCGTTGGAGCTAGCGCGGGCTACGAGCAGTACTTC; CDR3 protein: CSVGASAGYEQYF
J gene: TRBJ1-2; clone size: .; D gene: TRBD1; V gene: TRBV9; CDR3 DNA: TGTGCCAGCGGCCGCCGACAGGGGAACTATGGCTACACCTTC; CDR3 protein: CASGRRQGNYGYTF
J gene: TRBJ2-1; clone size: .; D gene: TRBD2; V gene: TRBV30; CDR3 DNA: TGTGCCTCGAGCCGACTAGCGGGAGTATACGAGCAGTTCTTC; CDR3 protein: CASSRLAGVYEQFF
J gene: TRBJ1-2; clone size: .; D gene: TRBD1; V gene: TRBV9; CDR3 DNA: TGTGCCAGCAGCGAAACAGGGGGCTATGGCTACACCTTC; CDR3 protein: CASSETGGYGYTF
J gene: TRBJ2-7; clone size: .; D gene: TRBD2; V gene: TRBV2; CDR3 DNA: TGTGCCAGCAGTGCCGGCGGAAGAACTAGCGGGGGGTCCCCGAAGTACTTC; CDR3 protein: CASSAGGRTSGGSPKYF
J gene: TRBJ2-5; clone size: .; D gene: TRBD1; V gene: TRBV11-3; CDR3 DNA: TGTGCCAGCAGCTTAGGGGGACAGGGGACCTTTCGCCAAGAGACCCAGTACTTC; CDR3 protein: CASSLGGQGTFRQETQYF
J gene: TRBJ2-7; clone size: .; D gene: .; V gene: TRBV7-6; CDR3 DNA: TGTGCCAGCAGCTTGGGGGGGGACACCTACGAGCAGTACTTC; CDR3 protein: CASSLGGDTYEQYF
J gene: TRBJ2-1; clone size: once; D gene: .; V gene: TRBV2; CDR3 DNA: TGTGCCAGCAGAGACAGGACCCAAATGGGCAATGAGCAGTTCTTC; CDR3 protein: CASRDRTQMGNEQFF
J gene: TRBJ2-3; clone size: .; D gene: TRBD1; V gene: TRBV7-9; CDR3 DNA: TGTGCCAGCAGCTTATGGAGCCACAGGGGCTACACAGATACGCAGTATTTT; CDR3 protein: CASSLWSHRGYTDTQYF
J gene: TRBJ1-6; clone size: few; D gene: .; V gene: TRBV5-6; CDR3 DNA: TGTGCCAGCAGCCTCGGAGGATTTTCGGGGAATTCACCCCTCCACTTT; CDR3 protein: CASSLGGFSGNSPLHF
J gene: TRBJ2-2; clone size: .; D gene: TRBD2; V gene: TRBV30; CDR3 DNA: TGTGCCTGGAGCGGGGGGGTAACGAACACCGGGGAGCTGTTTTTT; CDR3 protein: CAWSGGVTNTGELFF
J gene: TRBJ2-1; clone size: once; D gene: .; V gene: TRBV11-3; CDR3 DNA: TGTGCCAGCAGCTTATCCAGAAACAATGAGCAGTTCTTC; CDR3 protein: CASSLSRNNEQFF
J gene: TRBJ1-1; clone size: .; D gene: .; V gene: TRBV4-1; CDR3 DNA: TGCGCCAGCAGCCAAGTTCGAGGGGGGAACACTGAAGCTTTCTTT; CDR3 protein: CASSQVRGGNTEAFF
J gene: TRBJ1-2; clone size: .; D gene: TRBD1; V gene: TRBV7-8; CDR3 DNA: TGTGCCAGCAGCCCTACTACTGGACAGGGGGCATATGGCTACACCTTC; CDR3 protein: CASSPTTGQGAYGYTF
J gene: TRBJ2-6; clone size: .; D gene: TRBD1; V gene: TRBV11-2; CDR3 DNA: TGTGGGTCCAGGGGGGGGGCCAACGTCCTGACTTTC; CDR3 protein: CGSRGGANVLTF
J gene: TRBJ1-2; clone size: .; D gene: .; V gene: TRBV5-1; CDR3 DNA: TGCGCCAGCAGCTTGGCAGGCGTGTTGGACTATGGCTACACCTTC; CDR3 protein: CASSLAGVLDYGYTF
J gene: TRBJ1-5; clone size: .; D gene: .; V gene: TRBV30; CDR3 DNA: TGTGCCTGGAGTGTTAGGAGCAATCAGCCCCAACATTTT; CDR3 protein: CAWSVRSNQPQHF
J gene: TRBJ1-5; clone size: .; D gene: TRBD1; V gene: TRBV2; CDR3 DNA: TGTGCCAGCAGTAGACAGGGTAGCAATCAGCCCCAGCATTTT; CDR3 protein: CASSRQGSNQPQHF
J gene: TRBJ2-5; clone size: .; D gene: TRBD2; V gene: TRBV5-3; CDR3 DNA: TGTGCCAGAAGCGAGGGACTAGCGGAACCGGGAGAGACCCAGTACTTC; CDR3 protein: CARSEGLAEPGETQYF